This T cell receptor beta chain was recovered during a study of cytomegalovirus exposure and HLA in healthy donors. General study findings and limits: In a later analysis, specific HLA alleles were associated with some 16,000 TCR beta sequences at a 0.05 false discovery rate. V- and J-gene trimming in TCR beta was tied to a missense DCLRE1C variant by an analysis performed later. Highest at DRB1 and lowest at HLA-C, TCR association rates differed among HLA loci in a later analysis. In an earlier analysis, in approximately 570 donors, most V segments appeared productive either ~87% or ~30% of the time.

Primers included in the PCR were 60 Vbeta and 13 Jbeta primers. Libraries were prepared by immunoSEQ multiplex PCR; TCRdb keeps only in-frame clonotypes and omits some of them. The sample includes around 150,000 clones, 60% to 80% seen only once; the top ten take roughly 1.4%. CDR1 SGHRS and CDR2 YFSETQ come from the germline V gene. The J segment lost 3 bases and the V segment lost 0 bases, leaving 11 bases of the junction unmatched. There are 17 residues in the CDR3. Of note for this clone: Its antigen is undetermined.

This receptor was identified in a woman younger than 45 in good health and CMV-seronegative. Sequencing used PBMCs. The V call is TRBV5-1, the J call TRBJ2-5, with 7 bases fitting TRBD1. The CDR3 spells CASSLAGTEPTKETQYF. The CDR3 nucleotides read TGCGCCAGCAGCTTGGCCGGGACAGAACCCACGAAAGAGACCCAGTACTTC.